This T cell receptor (beta chain) was retrieved from a study of T cell changes during pregnancy in multiple sclerosis (dated by TCRdb to about 2019). Study-level background: The study examined how the T cell repertoire changed over the course of pregnancy in women with multiple sclerosis.

The library came from the immunoSEQ multiplex PCR assay. This is the immuneACCESS table as TCRdb keeps it, with only in-frame sequences that have V and J called. A part of the clones is gone; compared with another copy, unresolved V genes explain less than half, and the rest is unexplained. Here the sample has 65,000 to 80,000 clones; roughly 93% occur a single time. Under 3% of the sample is held by the ten biggest clonotypes. Sequences MNHEY (CDR1) and SMNVEV (CDR2) are obtained from the germline V gene (reference sequence). At the junction V is shortened by 5 bases and J by 3 bases; bases outside the gene matches: 14. The CDR3 starts with the cysteine, ends with the phenylalanine, and has 17 residues. Of the read, only the CDR3 DNA is kept; its 51 bases are in frame from base 1. On this clone itself: What antigen it recognizes has not been identified. Base-call qualities are not available, and no considerably larger clone is one nucleotide away.

The sequence links TRBV27 to TRBJ1-1, and 8 junction bases match TRBD1. The material sequenced was peripheral blood, taken in the second trimester of pregnancy. The TCR originated in a female donor with multiple sclerosis, enrolled in a pregnancy study. The sequenced DNA: TGTGCCAGCAGTCTTTATTCCCAGGGGGCAGGCGACACTGAAGCTTTCTTT. Its amino acids are CASSLYSQGAGDTEAFF.